This TCR beta chain originates from a study of graft-versus-host responses after intestinal transplantation. Study in general: Recipients were all induced with anti-thymocyte globulin, then given tacrolimus and steroids for roughly three years.

Concerning this clone itself: Antigen: not known.

Profiling relied on immunoSEQ multiplex PCR, and the TCRdb table lists in-frame clones only, not all of them. The table lists nearly 90,000 clones, around 83% of them singletons. Notes on the study in general: Declines in HvG clones occurring early post-transplant were associated with peak circulating GvH clone levels. GvH clones were identified in recipient marrow, with some first appearing in ileum or blood.

The germline CDR1 and CDR2 sequences are SGHVS and FQNEAQ. V dropped 5 bases and J dropped 4; count of bases not matched to a gene: 5. This CDR3 comprises 15 residues. The chain carries TRBV7-8 and TRBJ1-3; 10 bases align to TRBD1. The specimen comprised unstimulated CD8+ T cells sorted from spleen or lymph node cells, sampled before intestinal transplant. The receptor was derived from a human donor who received an intestinal transplant. The CDR3 DNA follows: TGTGCCAGCAGCCCTGGGACAGGGGTGGGAAACACCATATATTTT. Its protein is CASSPGTGVGNTIYF. Based on the CDR3 plus reference TRBV7-8 and TRBJ1-3, the full variable domain is GAGVSQSPRYKVAKRGQDVALRCDPISGHVSLFWYQQALGQGPEFLTYFQNEAQLDKSGLPSDRFFAERPEGSVSTLKIQRTQQEDSAVYLCASSPGTGVGNTIYFGEGSWLTVV.